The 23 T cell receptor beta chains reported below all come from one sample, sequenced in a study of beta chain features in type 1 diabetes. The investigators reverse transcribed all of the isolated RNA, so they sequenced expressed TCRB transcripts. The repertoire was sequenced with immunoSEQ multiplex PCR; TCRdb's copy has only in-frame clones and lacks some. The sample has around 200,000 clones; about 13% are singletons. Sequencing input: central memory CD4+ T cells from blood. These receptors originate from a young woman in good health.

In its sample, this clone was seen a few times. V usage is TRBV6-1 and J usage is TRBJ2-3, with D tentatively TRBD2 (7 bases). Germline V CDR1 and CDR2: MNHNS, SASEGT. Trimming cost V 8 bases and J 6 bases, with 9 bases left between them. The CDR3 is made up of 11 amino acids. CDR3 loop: CASGRGDTQYF. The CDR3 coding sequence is TGTGCCAGCGGGAGGGGGGATACGCAGTATTTT.

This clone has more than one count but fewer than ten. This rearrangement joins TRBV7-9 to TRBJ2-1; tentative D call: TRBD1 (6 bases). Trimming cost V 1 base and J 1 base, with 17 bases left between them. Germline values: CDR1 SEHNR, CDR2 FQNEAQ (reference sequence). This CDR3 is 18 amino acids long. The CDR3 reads CASSLDGGTRRSYNEQFF. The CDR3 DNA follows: TGTGCCAGCAGCTTAGATGGGGGCACCAGACGGTCCTACAATGAGCAGTTCTTC.

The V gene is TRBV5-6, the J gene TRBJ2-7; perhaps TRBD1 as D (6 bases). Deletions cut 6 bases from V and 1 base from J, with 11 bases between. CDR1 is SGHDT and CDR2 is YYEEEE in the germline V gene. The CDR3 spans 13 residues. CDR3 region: CASTQGTSYEQYF. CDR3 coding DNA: TGTGCCAGCACCCAGGGGACGTCCTACGAGCAGTACTTC.

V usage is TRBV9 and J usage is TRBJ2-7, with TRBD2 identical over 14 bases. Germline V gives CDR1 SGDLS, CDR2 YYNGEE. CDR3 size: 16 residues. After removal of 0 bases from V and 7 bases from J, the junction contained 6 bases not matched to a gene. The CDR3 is CASSVEGLAGVGEQYF. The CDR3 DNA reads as TGTGCCAGCAGCGTAGAGGGACTAGCGGGAGTAGGGGAGCAGTACTTC.

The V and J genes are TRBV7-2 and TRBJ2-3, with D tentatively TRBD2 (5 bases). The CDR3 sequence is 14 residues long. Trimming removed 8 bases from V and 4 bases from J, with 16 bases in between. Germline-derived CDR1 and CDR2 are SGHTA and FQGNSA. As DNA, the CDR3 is TGTGCCAGCGGTTACGGGAATGCGGCAGATACGCAGTATTTT. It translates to CASGYGNAADTQYF. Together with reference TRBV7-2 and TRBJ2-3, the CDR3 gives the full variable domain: GAGVSQSPSNKVTEKGKDVELRCDPISGHTALYWYRQSLGQGLEFLIYFQGNSAPDKSGLPSDRFSAERTGGSVSTLTIQRTQQEDSAVYLCASGYGNAADTQYFGPGTRLTVL.

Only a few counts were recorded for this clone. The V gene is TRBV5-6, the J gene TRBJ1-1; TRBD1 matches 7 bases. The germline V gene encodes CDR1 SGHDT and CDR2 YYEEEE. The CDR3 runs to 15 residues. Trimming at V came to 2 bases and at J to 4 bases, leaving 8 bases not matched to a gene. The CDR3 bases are TGTGCCAGCAGCTTAAAGACAGGGCCGGGCACTGAAGCTTTCTTT. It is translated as CASSLKTGPGTEAFF.

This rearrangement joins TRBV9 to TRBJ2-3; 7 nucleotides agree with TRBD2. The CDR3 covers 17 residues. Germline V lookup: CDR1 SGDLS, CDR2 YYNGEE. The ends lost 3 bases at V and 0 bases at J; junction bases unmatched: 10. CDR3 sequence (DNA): TGTGCCAGCAGCGCTCTAGCGGAGTTCTCTAGCACAGATACGCAGTATTTT. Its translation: CASSALAEFSSTDTQYF. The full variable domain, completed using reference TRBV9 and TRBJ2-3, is DSGVTQTPKHLITATGQRVTLRCSPRSGDLSVYWYQQSLDQGLQFLIQYYNGEERAKGNILERFSAQQFPDLHSELNLSSLELGDSALYFCASSALAEFSSTDTQYFGPGTRLTVL.

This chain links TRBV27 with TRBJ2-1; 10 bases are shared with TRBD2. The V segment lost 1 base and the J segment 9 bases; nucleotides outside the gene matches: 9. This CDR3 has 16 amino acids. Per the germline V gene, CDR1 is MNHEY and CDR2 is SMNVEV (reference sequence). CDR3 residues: CASSLFSGRIGVEQFF. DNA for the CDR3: TGTGCCAGCAGTTTATTTAGCGGGAGGATTGGGGTTGAGCAGTTCTTC.

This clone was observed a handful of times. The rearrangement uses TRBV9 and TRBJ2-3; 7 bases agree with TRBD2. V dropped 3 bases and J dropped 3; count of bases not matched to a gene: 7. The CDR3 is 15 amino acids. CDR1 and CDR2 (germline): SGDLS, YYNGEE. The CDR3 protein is CASSGTSARTDTQYF. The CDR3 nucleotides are TGTGCCAGCAGCGGAACTAGCGCGCGAACAGATACGCAGTATTTT.

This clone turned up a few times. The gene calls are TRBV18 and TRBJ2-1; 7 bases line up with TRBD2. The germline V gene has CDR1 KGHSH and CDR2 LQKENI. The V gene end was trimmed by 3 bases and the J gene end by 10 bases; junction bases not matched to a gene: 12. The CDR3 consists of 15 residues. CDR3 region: CASSPIRDYKDEQFF. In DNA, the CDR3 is TGTGCCAGCTCACCGATCCGGGACTACAAAGACGAGCAGTTCTTC.

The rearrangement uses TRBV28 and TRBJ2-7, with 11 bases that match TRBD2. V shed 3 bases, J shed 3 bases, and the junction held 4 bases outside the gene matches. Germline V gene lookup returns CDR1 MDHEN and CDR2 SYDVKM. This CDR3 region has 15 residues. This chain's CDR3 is CASSFRLAGNYEQYF. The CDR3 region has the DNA TGTGCCAGCAGTTTTCGACTAGCGGGGAACTACGAGCAGTACTTC.

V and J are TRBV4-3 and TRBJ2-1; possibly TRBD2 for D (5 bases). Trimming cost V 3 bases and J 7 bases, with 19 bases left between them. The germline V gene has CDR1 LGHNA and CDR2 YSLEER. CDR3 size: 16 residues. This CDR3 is CASSQVLGGPSNEQFF. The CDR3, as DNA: TGCGCCAGCAGCCAGGTGTTGGGCGGGCCGAGTAATGAGCAGTTCTTC.

CDR3 residues: CASSTGQGVGTTEAFF. The DNA of the CDR3 is TGCGCCAGCAGCACCGGACAGGGGGTGGGGACGACTGAAGCTTTCTTT. V and J are TRBV5-1 and TRBJ1-1; 10 nucleotides agree with TRBD1. CDR3 size: 16 residues. V gave up 4 bases and J gave up 5 bases; unmatched junction bases: 11. CDR1 and CDR2 (germline): SGHRS, YFSETQ.

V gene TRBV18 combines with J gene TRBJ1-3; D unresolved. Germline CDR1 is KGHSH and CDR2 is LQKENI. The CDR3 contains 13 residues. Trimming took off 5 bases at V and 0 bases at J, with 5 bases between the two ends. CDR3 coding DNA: TGTGCCAGCTCAGCGAGCTCTGGAAACACCATATATTTT. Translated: CASSASSGNTIYF.

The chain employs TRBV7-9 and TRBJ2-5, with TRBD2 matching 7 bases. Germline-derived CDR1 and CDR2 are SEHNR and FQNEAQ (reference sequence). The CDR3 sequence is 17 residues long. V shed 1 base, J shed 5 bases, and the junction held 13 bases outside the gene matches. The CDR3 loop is CASSLGGGRGTSETQYF. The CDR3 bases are TGTGCCAGCAGCTTAGGAGGCGGGAGAGGAACTAGCGAGACCCAGTACTTC.

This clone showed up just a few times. CDR3 protein: CASRLPGTAEPEAFF. The CDR3 DNA sequence: TGTGCCAGCAGATTACCCGGGACAGCCGAACCTGAAGCTTTCTTT. The J gene is TRBJ1-1, the V gene TRBV28; 7 bases align to TRBD1. Germline trimming cut 6 bases from V and 6 bases from J; bases unmatched to any gene: 13. The CDR3 loop spans 15 amino acids. Germline CDR1 and CDR2: MDHEN and SYDVKM.

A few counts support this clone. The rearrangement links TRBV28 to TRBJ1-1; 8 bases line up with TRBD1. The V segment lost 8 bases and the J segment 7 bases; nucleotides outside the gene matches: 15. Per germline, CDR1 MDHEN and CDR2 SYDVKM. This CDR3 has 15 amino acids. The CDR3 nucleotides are TGTGCCAGCCCCCCCTCGGACAGGGAGGAGGGTGAAGCTTTCTTT. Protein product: CASPPSDREEGEAFF.

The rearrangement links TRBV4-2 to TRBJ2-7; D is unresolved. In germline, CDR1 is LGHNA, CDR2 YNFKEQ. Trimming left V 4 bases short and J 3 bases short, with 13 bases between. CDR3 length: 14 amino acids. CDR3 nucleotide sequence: TGTGCCAGCAGCCCCCGGAGAGTAGACTACGAGCAGTACTTC. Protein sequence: CASSPRRVDYEQYF.

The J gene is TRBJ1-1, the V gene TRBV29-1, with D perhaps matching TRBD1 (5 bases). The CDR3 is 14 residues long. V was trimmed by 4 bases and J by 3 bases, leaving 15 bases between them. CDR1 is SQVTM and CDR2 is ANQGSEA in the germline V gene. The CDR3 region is CSVGGQNADTEAFF. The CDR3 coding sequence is TGCAGCGTTGGGGGCCAGAATGCGGACACTGAAGCTTTCTTT.

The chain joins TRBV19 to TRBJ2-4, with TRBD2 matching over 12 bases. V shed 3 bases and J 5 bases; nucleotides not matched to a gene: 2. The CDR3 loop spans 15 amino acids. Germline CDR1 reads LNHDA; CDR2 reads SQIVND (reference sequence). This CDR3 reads CASSMASGRENIQYF. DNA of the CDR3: TGTGCCAGTAGTATGGCTAGCGGGAGGGAAAACATTCAGTACTTC.

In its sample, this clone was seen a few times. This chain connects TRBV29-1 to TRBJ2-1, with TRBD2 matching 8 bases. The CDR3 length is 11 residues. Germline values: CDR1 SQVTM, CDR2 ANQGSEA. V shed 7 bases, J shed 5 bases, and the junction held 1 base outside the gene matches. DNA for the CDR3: TGCAGCGCCGGGAGGGACAATGAGCAGTTCTTC. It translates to CSAGRDNEQFF.

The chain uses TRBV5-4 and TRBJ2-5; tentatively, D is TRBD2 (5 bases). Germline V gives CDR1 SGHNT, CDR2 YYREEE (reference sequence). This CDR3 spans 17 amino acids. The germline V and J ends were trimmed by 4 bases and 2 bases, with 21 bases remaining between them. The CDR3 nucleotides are TGTGCCAGCAGCCAAGATCTGGGCAGATCGGGGCAAGAGACCCAGTACTTC. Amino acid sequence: CASSQDLGRSGQETQYF.

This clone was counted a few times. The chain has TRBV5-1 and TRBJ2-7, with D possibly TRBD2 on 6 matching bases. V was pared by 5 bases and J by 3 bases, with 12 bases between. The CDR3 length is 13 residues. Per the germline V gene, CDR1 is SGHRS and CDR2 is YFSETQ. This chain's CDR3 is CASSVAGSYEQYF. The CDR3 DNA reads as TGCGCCAGCAGTGTCGCGGGGAGCTACGAGCAGTACTTC. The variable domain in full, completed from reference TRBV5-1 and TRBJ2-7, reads KAGVTQTPRYLIKTRGQQVTLSCSPISGHRSVSWYQQTPGQGLQFLFEYFSETQRNKGNFPGRFSGRQFSNSRSEMNVSTLELGDSALYLCASSVAGSYEQYFGPGTRLTVT.